This T cell receptor beta chain derives from a study of blood T cell repertoires in COVID-19 (dated by TCRdb to 2018 to 2020). Looking at the study overall: Samples from collaborators originated in the United States, Italy and Spain and spanned both the acute and convalescent phases of COVID-19. Deeply sampled blood TCRbeta repertoires from subjects exposed to, actively infected with, or recovered from COVID-19 were included in the dataset. A freely available public database, intended as a resource for researchers studying the immune response to SARS-CoV-2, is where the repertoires were released. The samples were drawn from two sources: the first 160 participants of the ongoing ImmuneRACE study, and some 1,300 subjects contributed by 6 global collaborators. The material from the prospective study consisted of cDNA or gDNA derived from T cells, B-cell-depleted T cells, or PBMCs. Nearly every sample came with metadata listing a de-identified subject ID, COVID-19 status, age in years and sex. Where available, HLA class I and class II types were taken from metadata supplied by the sample provider and were not determined by assay-based typing. Summary of the overall study and its limitations: The amount of clinical and demographic metadata varied by source and participant and was provided uncurated.

Participants in the prospective study were enrolled through a virtual design, were aged roughly 18 to 100 years, and lived in approximately 25 United States geographic areas. Cohort assignment in the prospective study relied on participant-reported clinical history from a screening survey and a study questionnaire. For ImmuneRACE Cohort 3, a participant was defined as recovered based on two consecutive negative NP/OP PCR tests, clearance by a healthcare professional, or resolution of symptoms. Each participant in the prospective study had whole blood, serum and a nasopharyngeal or oropharyngeal swab collected by mobile phlebotomists. Prospective study participants could optionally give additional blood draws and questionnaires over an approximately 2-month period. Blood samples from the prospective study were shipped frozen or at room temperature prior to DNA extraction. TCRbeta CDR3 regions were amplified from genomic DNA using the immunoSEQ Assay, a bias-controlled multiplex PCR. The authors processed their data as follows. The number of nucleated cells in each sample was estimated by amplification of reference gene primers within the assay. Sequence reads were collapsed and filtered to measure the absolute abundance of every unique TCRbeta CDR3 rearrangement. For each sample, productive Simpson clonality was calculated as the square root of Simpson's diversity index across productive rearrangements. TCRdb provides this immuneACCESS table in a form limited to in-frame rearrangements. Some clones are lacking; in checked studies, under half of them reflect an unresolved V gene, and why the rest are absent is not known. Clone size and V and J calls were adopted from that table, with D and trimming inferred from the DNA. The sample table contains some 220,000 clones; only one count was recorded for about 87% of them. The top ten clones comprise 2.5% to 3% of the sample.

A remark on this clone: What antigen it recognizes has not been identified. Nothing much larger sits one base from this clone, and base qualities are not available.

Compared with germline, V lacks 5 bases and J lacks 5 bases; bases without a gene match: 3. The CDR3 goes from the cysteine to the phenylalanine over 13 residues. The DNA shown is the 39-base CDR3, in frame from base 1. CDR1 LGHDT and CDR2 YNNKEL are derived from the germline V gene (reference sequence). The chain links TRBV3-1 (or the pseudogene TRBV3-2) with TRBJ1-1, and 9 junctional nucleotides match TRBD1. Sequencing was done on a sample of PBMCs or T cells enriched from blood (not recorded which). This clonotype originated in a woman younger than 45 who had recovered from COVID-19. CDR3 sequence: CASSYGQGTEAFF. The base sequence is TGTGCCAGCAGCTATGGACAGGGGACTGAAGCTTTCTTT.